A single sample is the source of the 27 T cell receptor beta chains below, sequenced in a study of CD8 T cells in Susac syndrome. Random hexamers were used to reverse transcribe an amount of roughly 0.5 to 1 ug RNA. Each CDR3 protein gets one entry after TCRdb re-called the immunoSEQ multiplex PCR reads with MiXCR. The sample has approximately 90,000 distinct CDR3 sequences, roughly 93% seen once; the top ten hold less than 0.35%. The sample taken for sequencing was CD8+ T cells from PBMCs. The receptor source for this set is a human donor in good health.

The chain links TRBV24-1 to TRBJ1-2; D remains unclear. V shed 9 bases and J shed 8 bases, with 6 bases lying between them. Germline lookup yields CDR1 KGHDR and CDR2 SFDVKD. The CDR3 runs to 9 residues. The CDR3 here is CATQDGYTF. CDR3 coding DNA: TGTGCCACCCAGGACGGCTACACCTTC.

The chain combines TRBV9 with TRBJ2-1, with 9 nucleotides matching TRBD1. This CDR3 has 16 residues. Germline loops: CDR1 SGDLS, CDR2 YYNGEE. V gave up 3 bases and J gave up 7 bases; unmatched junction bases: 11. CDR3 sequence (DNA): TGTGCCAGCAGCGGGAAACAGGGGGCGGAAGGAAATGAGCAGTTCTTC. Amino acids: CASSGKQGAEGNEQFF.

For the CDR3, the DNA is TGCGCCAGCAGCTTGGTGAGGGGACAGACCCAGTACTTC. This gives the protein CASSLVRGQTQYF. The chain employs TRBV5-1 and TRBJ2-5; possibly TRBD1 or TRBD2 for D (5 bases each). CDR1 is SGHRS, CDR2 YFSETQ, per germline. V dropped 0 bases and J dropped 6 bases, with 9 bases sitting between them. The CDR3 spans 13 residues.

The table lists this clonotype with a count of one. The chain joins TRBV6-4 to TRBJ2-2, with 7 bases fitting TRBD1. Germline CDR1 MRHNA, CDR2 SNTAGT. Trimming removed 6 bases from V and 1 base from J; junction bases left unmatched: 5. The length of the CDR3 is 15 residues. The chain's CDR3 is CASSPGQENTGELFF. The DNA of the CDR3 is TGTGCCAGCAGCCCCGGACAGGAGAACACCGGGGAGCTGTTTTTT.

This sequence joins TRBV7-9 and TRBJ1-5, with D perhaps matching TRBD1 (5 bases). The germline V gene has CDR1 SEHNR and CDR2 FQNEAQ (reference sequence). CDR3 length: 11 residues. The V end lost 11 bases, the J end lost 6 bases, and 11 bases lay between the germline ends. The CDR3 nucleotides read TGTGCCGAGAGGGGAGGTCAGCCCCAGCATTTT. It codes for CAERGGQPQHF. Using reference TRBV7-9 and TRBJ1-5 for the parts outside the CDR3, the full variable domain is DTGVSQNPRHKITKRGQNVTFRCDPISEHNRLYWYRQTLGQGPEFLTYFQNEAQLEKSRLLSDRFSAERPKGSFSTLEIQRTEQGDSAMYLCAERGGQPQHFGDGTRLSIL.

The chain carries TRBV7-9 and TRBJ1-1; D not resolved. Germline V gives CDR1 SEHNR, CDR2 FQNEAQ (reference sequence). CDR3 length: 13 amino acids. Trimming shortened V by 2 bases and J by 7 bases, and 11 bases separated the two germline ends. The CDR3 spells CASSLSEVGEAFF. The CDR3 DNA follows: TGTGCCAGCAGCTTATCGGAGGTCGGTGAAGCTTTCTTT.

As DNA, the CDR3 is TGTGCCAGCAGTTACGCGGGGGCGGCGGGCTACACCTTC. Its translation is CASSYAGAAGYTF. The J gene is TRBJ1-2, the V gene TRBV6-5, with a possible D match to TRBD1 (6 bases). Trimming removed 2 bases from V and 8 bases from J, with 12 bases in between. The CDR3 spans 13 residues. Germline loops: CDR1 MNHEY, CDR2 SVGAGI.

The gene calls are TRBV9 and TRBJ2-1, with 13 positions matching TRBD2. Germline V gene sequence: CDR1 SGDLS, CDR2 YYNGEE. V shed 4 bases and J 4 bases; nucleotides not matched to a gene: 5. The CDR3 has 16 residues. The CDR3 coding sequence is TGTGCCAGCAGCACCTCGACTAGCGGGGGGTACAATGAGCAGTTCTTC. It yields the protein CASSTSTSGGYNEQFF.

This sequence joins TRBV2 and TRBJ1-1, with D maybe TRBD1 (6 bases). CDR3 length: 13 amino acids. The V end lost 6 bases, the J end lost 6 bases, and 14 bases lay between the germline ends. Germline V CDR1 and CDR2: SNHLY, FYNNEI. In DNA, the CDR3 is TGTGCCAGCAGACCCCCAGGGGTCGCTGAAGCTTTCTTT. This gives the protein CASRPPGVAEAFF.

The chain carries TRBV4-1 and TRBJ2-7; 9 bases are a match to TRBD1. Germline values: CDR1 MGHRA, CDR2 YSYEKL. The CDR3 has 16 residues. Losses at the gene ends were 4 bases for V and 2 bases for J; bases not matched to a gene: 9. This chain's CDR3 is CASSLSGTGNTYEQYF. In nucleotides, the CDR3 is TGCGCCAGCAGCCTTTCCGGGACAGGGAACACCTACGAGCAGTACTTC.

The V and J genes are TRBV4-1 and TRBJ2-5, with D perhaps assigned TRBD1 or TRBD2 (5 bases each). There are 14 residues in the CDR3. The germline V gene has CDR1 MGHRA and CDR2 YSYEKL. V lost 1 base and J lost 3, with 9 bases in between. CDR3 region: CASSQGWGKETQYF. The CDR3 nucleotides read TGCGCCAGCAGCCAAGGTTGGGGGAAAGAGACCCAGTACTTC.

This chain joins TRBV6-4 and TRBJ2-1, with 11 bases that match TRBD1. V lost 2 bases and J lost 6; bases outside the gene matches: 0. This CDR3 is built from 14 residues. Germline V lookup: CDR1 MRHNA, CDR2 SNTAGT. Here the CDR3 DNA reads TGTGCCAGCAGTGACGGGACAGGGGGCAATGAGCAGTTCTTC. Translating it yields CASSDGTGGNEQFF.

The V and J genes are TRBV29-1 and TRBJ2-2; D gene unclear. V was trimmed by 5 bases and J by 8 bases, leaving 9 bases between them. The CDR3 loop spans 11 amino acids. CDR1 and CDR2 (germline): SQVTM, ANQGSEA. CDR3 sequence: CSVLLGGELFF. Written as DNA, the CDR3 is TGCAGCGTTCTTTTGGGGGGGGAGCTGTTTTTT.

This chain joins TRBV2 and TRBJ2-7, with 7 bases lining up with TRBD1. CDR1 is SNHLY and CDR2 is FYNNEI in the germline V gene. V was pared by 7 bases and J by 2 bases, with 8 bases of the junction left unmatched. The CDR3 spans 14 residues. The CDR3 bases are TGTGCCAGCAAGCCGGGACAGTTCCCCTACGAGCAGTACTTC. It codes for CASKPGQFPYEQYF. The full variable domain, its missing parts supplied by reference TRBV2 and TRBJ2-7, is EPEVTQTPSHQVTQMGQEVILRCVPISNHLYFYWYRQILGQKVEFLVSFYNNEISEKSEIFDDQFSVERPDGSNFTLKIRSTKLEDSAMYFCASKPGQFPYEQYFGPGTRLTVT.

CDR3 sequence (DNA): TGTGCCAGCAGTTCAGGGGGGAACACTGAAGCTTTCTTT. Translating it yields CASSSGGNTEAFF. The chain recombines TRBV25-1 with TRBJ1-1, with 7 bases that match TRBD1. This CDR3 has 13 residues. Germline values: CDR1 MGHDK, CDR2 SYGVNS. The trim removed 5 bases at V and 1 base at J, leaving 1 base unmatched.

The genes are TRBV12-5 and TRBJ2-1; D is unclear. Germline assignment: CDR1 LGHNT and CDR2 FRNRAP. The CDR3 covers 12 residues. Trimming took off 0 bases at V and 6 bases at J, with 3 bases between the two ends. CDR3 loop: CASGLVTNEQFF. DNA for the CDR3: TGTGCTAGTGGTTTGGTCACCAATGAGCAGTTCTTC.

V and J are TRBV29-1 and TRBJ1-2, with TRBD1 matching 10 bases. V lost 4 bases, J lost 5 bases, and 1 base stayed unmatched. Germline V gene lookup returns CDR1 SQVTM and CDR2 ANQGSEA. This CDR3 region has 12 residues. Written as DNA, the CDR3 is TGCAGCGTTGGGGACAGGGGTTATGGCTACACCTTC. It yields the protein CSVGDRGYGYTF.

This clonotype has just one count. The chain employs TRBV19 and TRBJ2-7; possibly TRBD1 for D (5 bases). Per germline, CDR1 LNHDA and CDR2 SQIVND (reference sequence). Trimming cost V 3 bases and J 5 bases, with 14 bases left between them. This CDR3 is built from 14 residues. DNA of the CDR3: TGTGCCAGTAGTATCGGAGCAGGGATCAACGAGCAGTACTTC. As protein: CASSIGAGINEQYF.

The gene calls are TRBV9 and TRBJ2-5; TRBD1 matches at 10 bases. CDR1 and CDR2 from the germline V gene are SGDLS and YYNGEE. J gave up 1 base and V 4 bases, and 13 bases lay outside the gene matches. This CDR3 contains 18 residues. CDR3 sequence reads: CASSSTGTGTGAQETQYF. CDR3 nucleotide sequence: TGTGCCAGCAGCTCCACCGGAACCGGGACAGGGGCCCAAGAGACCCAGTACTTC.

J is TRBJ1-1 and V is TRBV6-6; D is ambiguous. CDR3 length: 13 amino acids. CDR1 is MNHNY and CDR2 is SVGAGI in the germline V gene (reference sequence). V lost 2 bases to trimming and J lost 6 bases, with 10 bases between them. Here the CDR3 DNA reads TGTGCCAGCAGTTACGGGTCGGCGGCTGAAGCTTTCTTT. Translating it yields CASSYGSAAEAFF.

In the case of this clonotype: The germline gene is not matched at one end of the junction; a read error may be the cause. The chain carries TRBV12-3 or TRBV12-4 and TRBJ2-5; D remains ambiguous. The CDR3 consists of 12 residues. The CDR3 region is CASSITALHQHF. The CDR3 coding sequence is TGTGCCAGCAGTATCACCGCCCTCCACCAGCACTTC.

The sample holds one count of this clonotype. The rearrangement links TRBV20-1 to TRBJ1-3, with unresolved D. The CDR3 extends over 14 amino acids. Trimming took 3 bases from V and 4 from J, leaving 13 bases between them. Germline V gene data show CDR1 as DFQATT and CDR2 as SNEGSKA (reference sequence). The DNA for the CDR3 is TGCAGTGCTAGGACGCGGGGAGCAGGAAACACCATATATTTT. Protein: CSARTRGAGNTIYF.

This clonotype was seen only once. The genes are TRBV29-1 and TRBJ2-2; the D is unclear. Germline V gene sequence: CDR1 SQVTM, CDR2 ANQGSEA. V dropped 4 bases and J dropped 8 bases, with 11 bases sitting between them. The CDR3 is 12 residues long. Written as DNA, the CDR3 is TGCAGCGTTGCGCATAACCGGGGGGAGCTGTTTTTT. Protein product: CSVAHNRGELFF.

The gene calls are TRBV5-6 and TRBJ2-6, with TRBD1 matching over 10 bases. The J segment lost 1 base and the V segment lost 3 bases, leaving 10 bases of the junction unmatched. This CDR3 is built from 19 residues. Per the germline V gene, CDR1 is SGHDT and CDR2 is YYEEEE. The CDR3 DNA is TGTGCCAGCAGCTCCCCCTTGGACAGGGGGGGGTCTGGGGCCAACGTCCTGACTTTC. Translated, it gives CASSSPLDRGGSGANVLTF.

The V gene is TRBV11-1, the J gene TRBJ1-1, with D tentatively TRBD1 (5 bases). The CDR3 has 16 residues. The V gene lost 1 base and the J gene lost 0 bases, with 12 bases spanning the gap. Germline values: CDR1 SGHAT, CDR2 FQDESV (reference sequence). The CDR3, as DNA: TGTGCCAGCAGCTTAGTTCCGACAGACATGAACACTGAAGCTTTCTTT. The encoded protein is CASSLVPTDMNTEAFF. The entire variable domain, with the rest obtained from reference TRBV11-1 and TRBJ1-1, is as follows: EAEVAQSPRYKITEKSQAVAFWCDPISGHATLYWYRQILGQGPELLVQFQDESVVDDSQLPKDRFSAERLKGVDSTLKIQPAELGDSAMYLCASSLVPTDMNTEAFFGQGTRLTVV.

The count of this clonotype is one. The chain joins TRBV30 to TRBJ1-2, with unresolved D. Germline CDR1 reads GTSNPN; CDR2 reads SVGIG (reference sequence). V lost 3 bases and J 3 bases, leaving 11 bases between the germline ends. This CDR3 has 13 residues. As DNA, the CDR3 is TGTGCCTGGAGAGCCATGGGCGACTATGGCTACACCTTC. Amino acid sequence: CAWRAMGDYGYTF.

V and J are TRBV21-1 and TRBJ2-2; the DNA was not compared with TRBD1, the D call given in the table. TRBV21-1 counts as a pseudogene. The CDR3 spans 13 residues. The chain's CDR3 is CASSPPEAGELFF. The CDR3 DNA sequence: TGTGCCAGCAGCCCCCCCGAGGCCGGGGAGCTGTTTTTT.